The 15 T cell receptor beta chains listed next were all sequenced from one sample in a study of shared clonotypes between healthy human individuals (TCRdb year 2020). Receptor amplification or capture employed the immunoSEQ multiplex PCR assay. Entries here come from immuneACCESS through TCRdb and include only in-frame sequences with V and J called. Some clones fail to appear in such tables; in the studies checked, an unresolved V gene covers under half of the shortfall, and the cause of the remainder is unknown. The table for this sample lists nearly 600,000 clones; about 95% of them were counted only once. Of the sample, less than 0.13% is held by the ten largest clones. CD8 naive samples were obtained by positive selection for CCR7 among CD45RO-negative cells, yielding a CD45RA+CCR7+ population from which TemRA cells were excluded. The material sequenced was naive CD8+ T cells sorted from blood. The cell subset or site tag for this specimen amounts to: CD45RA+CCR7+. All receptors come from a woman between 25 and 40 years old in good health.

This chain uses TRBV5-4 with TRBJ2-5; D might be TRBD1 (6 bases). The CDR3 contains 15 residues. CDR1 is SGHNT and CDR2 is YYREEE in the germline V gene (reference sequence). The V gene lost 1 base and the J gene lost 2 bases, with 12 bases spanning the gap. The CDR3 sequence: CASSLSLGTQETQYF. CDR3 bases: TGTGCCAGCAGCTTGAGTTTAGGGACACAAGAGACCCAGTACTTC.

The chain combines TRBV28 with TRBJ2-2; D unresolved. V lost 3 bases to trimming and J lost 2 bases, with 7 bases between them. Germline CDR1 MDHEN, CDR2 SYDVKM. CDR3 size: 14 residues. The CDR3 coding sequence is TGTGCCAGCAGTTTGGCAATAAACACCGGGGAGCTGTTTTTT. Protein: CASSLAINTGELFF. Based on the CDR3 plus reference TRBV28 and TRBJ2-2, the full variable domain is DVKVTQSSRYLVKRTGEKVFLECVQDMDHENMFWYRQDPGLGLRLIYFSYDVKMKEKGDIPEGYSVSREKKERFSLILESASTNQTSMYLCASSLAINTGELFFGEGSRLTVL.

The CDR3 sequence: CASSLSEVPGPSRGNTIYF. Here the CDR3 DNA reads TGTGCCAGCAGCTTATCTGAGGTGCCGGGTCCGTCGCGGGGAAACACCATATATTTT. V and J are TRBV7-8 and TRBJ1-3, with unresolved D. The V gene lost 2 bases and the J gene lost 4 bases, with 24 bases spanning the gap. The CDR3 sequence is 19 residues long. The V gene's germline CDR1 is SGHVS and CDR2 FQNEAQ.

The chain is built from TRBV14 and TRBJ1-2, with D perhaps matching TRBD1 (5 bases). This CDR3 comprises 15 residues. V was trimmed by 0 bases and J by 4 bases, leaving 12 bases between them. CDR1 is SGHDN, CDR2 FVKESK, per germline. The CDR3 DNA sequence: TGTGCCAGCAGCCAAGATCTGCCCAGGGCCTATGGCTACACCTTC. It specifies CASSQDLPRAYGYTF.

The CDR3 here is CASSPQVDGQGRGYTF. DNA for the CDR3: TGCGCCAGCAGTCCCCAAGTCGATGGACAGGGCAGGGGCTACACCTTC. The V gene is TRBV4-1, the J gene TRBJ1-2; 8 bases align to TRBD1. The CDR3 sequence is 16 residues long. The J segment lost 8 bases and the V segment lost 6 bases, leaving 17 bases of the junction unmatched. Germline-derived CDR1 and CDR2 are MGHRA and YSYEKL.

The rearrangement uses TRBV7-9 and TRBJ2-1; 11 bases align to TRBD2. V lost 5 bases and J lost 9; bases outside the gene matches: 12. Germline V CDR1 and CDR2: SEHNR, FQNEAQ (reference sequence). This CDR3 is built from 16 residues. The CDR3 DNA follows: TGTGCCAGCAGCCCAACCGGGACTAGCGGAAGGAGTGAGCAGTTCTTC. It yields the protein CASSPTGTSGRSEQFF.

The chain recombines TRBV10-2 with TRBJ2-2; D remains ambiguous. V lost 5 bases to trimming and J lost 4 bases, with 14 bases between them. The CDR3 runs to 15 residues. The V gene's germline CDR1 is WSHSY and CDR2 SAAADI. CDR3 protein: CASSYPENSTGELFF. Written as DNA, the CDR3 is TGCGCCAGCAGTTACCCGGAGAACTCCACCGGGGAGCTGTTTTTT.

The chain combines TRBV27 with TRBJ2-2, with D perhaps TRBD1 (6 bases). The V end lost 5 bases, the J end lost 2 bases, and 18 bases lay between the germline ends. The CDR3 is 17 residues long. Germline V CDR1 and CDR2: MNHEY, SMNVEV (reference sequence). CDR3 amino acids: CASSHQQGELNTGELFF. The DNA of the CDR3 is TGTGCCAGCAGTCACCAACAGGGTGAACTCAACACCGGGGAGCTGTTTTTT.

The rearrangement links TRBV15 to TRBJ2-3; 7 bases agree with TRBD2. V shed 0 bases, J shed 3 bases, and the junction held 6 bases outside the gene matches. The CDR3 runs 16 residues. Germline CDR1 is LNHNV and CDR2 is YYDKDF (reference sequence). The CDR3 sequence: CATSRDGSGTTDTQYF. The CDR3 DNA reads TGTGCCACCAGCAGAGATGGGAGCGGGACGACAGATACGCAGTATTTT.

The gene calls are TRBV27 and TRBJ1-2; TRBD1 is a possible D gene (5 bases). The CDR3 runs to 16 residues. Germline values: CDR1 MNHEY, CDR2 SMNVEV (reference sequence). The V end was cut by 0 bases, the J end by 0 bases, with 11 bases between. The CDR3 nucleotides are TGTGCCAGCAGTTTATCCCCCTCGACAGCTAACTATGGCTACACCTTC. This codes for CASSLSPSTANYGYTF.

The CDR3 spells CASSQGPGADYEQYF. CDR3 DNA sequence: TGCGCCAGCAGCCAAGGTCCGGGGGCGGACTACGAGCAGTACTTC. J is TRBJ2-7 and V is TRBV4-1; either TRBD1 or TRBD2 may supply D (6 bases each). Trimming stripped 1 base from V and 3 bases from J, with 13 bases between. The germline CDR1 and CDR2 sequences are MGHRA and YSYEKL. The CDR3 runs to 15 residues.

This chain uses TRBV4-2 with TRBJ2-3; D possibly matches TRBD1 or TRBD2 (5 bases each). Germline V gene sequence: CDR1 LGHNA, CDR2 YNFKEQ. Deletions cut 1 base from V and 3 bases from J, with 14 bases between. This CDR3 spans 16 amino acids. In DNA, the CDR3 is TGTGCCAGCAGCCAAGCTGTGGGGGTTGGGACAGATACGCAGTATTTT. Protein product: CASSQAVGVGTDTQYF.

The genes are TRBV5-5 and TRBJ2-7, with TRBD2 matching over 9 bases. Germline trimming cut 1 base from V and 3 bases from J; bases unmatched to any gene: 8. Germline lookup yields CDR1 SGHKS and CDR2 YYEKEE (reference sequence). There are 16 residues in the CDR3. CDR3 amino acids: CASSLLVSGSDYEQYF. As DNA, the CDR3 is TGTGCCAGCAGCTTGTTGGTTAGCGGGAGTGACTACGAGCAGTACTTC.

The chain links TRBV15 to TRBJ1-2, with 7 bases that match TRBD1. This CDR3 is 15 amino acids long. The germline gives CDR1 LNHNV, CDR2 YYDKDF (reference sequence). Trimming removed 8 bases from V and 8 bases from J; junction bases left unmatched: 17. The CDR3 reads CATVQGRDAVVGYTF. Written as DNA, the CDR3 is TGTGCCACCGTACAGGGGAGGGACGCAGTTGTGGGCTACACCTTC.

The V call is TRBV27, the J call TRBJ2-2; the D gene is possibly TRBD1 (6 bases). CDR3 length: 13 residues. Germline CDR1 and CDR2: MNHEY and SMNVEV (reference sequence). V was clipped by 4 bases and J by 5 bases, with 8 bases between them. CDR3 region: CASSSGETGELFF. The CDR3 nucleotides read TGTGCCAGCAGTTCAGGGGAAACCGGGGAGCTGTTTTTT.